The entry below describes one T cell receptor beta chain. Its target is unknown. The data originate from a study of vaccination and CD4 T cells after COVID-19. The wider study: Post-vaccine sampling followed dose two by a median roughly 74 days (range 14 to 241). Control cultures used a CEFX viral epitope pool, an HIV-1 Nef peptide pool, or no peptide.

With the Oncomine TCR Beta short-read assay, DNA from cultured CD4+ T cells was sequenced. MiXCR, applied by TCRdb to the PCR reads, yields one record per CDR3 protein. The repertoire has about 13,000 distinct CDR3 sequences, roughly half of them found once; the top ten carry less than 20%. Sample treatment: roughly ten-day PBMC culture with coronavirus spike peptide pools or control peptides (ViraFEST assay). Sequences were obtained from CD4+ T cells from blood, cultured in vitro. The clonotype comes from a human donor who had recovered from COVID-19.

The CDR3 nucleotides are TGTGCCTGGAGTGTTGTCGGGGGGTACACAGATACGCAGTATTTT. Amino acids: CAWSVVGGYTDTQYF. The chain links TRBV30 to TRBJ2-3; TRBD2 agrees at 7 bases. The trim removed 0 bases at V and 2 bases at J, leaving 5 bases unmatched. CDR3 size: 15 residues. Germline V lookup: CDR1 GTSNPN, CDR2 SVGIG (reference sequence).